This T cell receptor beta chain was profiled in a study of shared clonotypes between healthy human individuals. Note on this clone: Its specificity is not known.

Profiling relied on immunoSEQ multiplex PCR, and the TCRdb table lists in-frame clones only, not all of them. The data contain about 2.3 million clones, around 93% of them seen just once; the ten biggest clones take up approximately 0.41%. The CDR3 loop spans 13 amino acids. Trimming cost V 3 bases and J 3 bases, with 10 bases left between them. CDR1 SGHRS and CDR2 YFSETQ come from the germline V gene. Overall study findings and caveats: Several donors held 5% to 5.5% of naive CD4 clonotypes in common.

This TCR was recovered from a man younger than 30 in good health. Some clones in this sample may be carry-over from other donors' samples. Sequenced: naive CD4+ T cells from PBMCs. Noted subset: CD45RA+ positively selected. The chain uses TRBV5-1 and TRBJ2-7, with D uncertain. The CDR3, as DNA: TGCGCCAGCAGCTCCCCAACCGTCTACGAGCAGTACTTC. Amino acids: CASSSPTVYEQYF.